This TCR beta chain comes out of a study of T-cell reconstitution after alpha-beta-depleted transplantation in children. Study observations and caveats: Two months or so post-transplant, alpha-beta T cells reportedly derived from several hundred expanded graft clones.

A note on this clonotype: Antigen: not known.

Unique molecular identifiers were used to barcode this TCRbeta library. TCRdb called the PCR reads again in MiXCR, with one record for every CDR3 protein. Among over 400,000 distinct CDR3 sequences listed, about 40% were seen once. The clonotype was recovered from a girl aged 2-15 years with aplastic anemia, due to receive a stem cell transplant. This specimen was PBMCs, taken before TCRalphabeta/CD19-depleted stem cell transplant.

CDR3 sequence: CASSLEGTGGTDTQYF. The CDR3 DNA is TGCGCCAGCAGCTTGGAAGGGACAGGGGGCACAGATACGCAGTATTTT. The chain uses TRBV5-1 and TRBJ2-3, with 10 bases aligning to TRBD1. The CDR3 is 16 residues long. V lost 0 bases to trimming and J lost 1 base; unmatched junction nucleotides: 2. CDR1 is SGHRS and CDR2 is YFSETQ in the germline V gene.